The following is a T cell receptor beta chain sequence with its context. What it recognizes is unknown. A junction boundary mismatches the germline segment, possibly from a read error. The assay was immunoSEQ multiplex PCR, and TCRdb's table has in-frame clones only and misses some. The table has about 21,000 clones, 60% to 80% seen once. CDR1 SGHTA and CDR2 FQGNSA come from the germline V gene. The CDR3 loop spans 14 amino acids. The unexposed donors gave CD4+ T cells in about 2010-2019, prior to COVID-19. The cells were cultured for approximately ten days before CD4+ T cells were isolated. Unexposed-donor CD4+ T cells were probed with SARS-CoV-2 S/N and four cold-coronavirus spikes, cells permitting. This sample was included in a study of CD4 T cells in relation to SARS-CoV-2 and coronaviruses. In the study overall: ViraFEST: roughly 10-day antigen culture of PBMCs, then TCR beta CDR3 sequencing. Regarding the study as a whole: Pre-pandemic and post-infection samples never came from the same donor. About 65% of donors had memory CD4+ clonotypes crossrecognizing SARS-CoV-2 and common cold coronavirus spike.

The specimen sequenced was CD4+ T cells from PBMCs, cultured in vitro. This rearrangement joins TRBV7-2 to TRBJ2-7; 12 bases agree with TRBD2. The receptor comes from a human donor in good health. CDR3 bases: TGTGCCAACAGCGCGACTAGCGGGAGCAACGAGCAGTACTTC. Amino acid sequence: CANSATSGSNEQYF.